This is a list of T cell receptor beta chains from one sample in a study of response to subunit inactivated influenza vaccine. TCRdb re-derived calls from the RT-PCR reads in MiXCR, one entry per CDR3 protein. This sample carries 650,000 or so distinct CDR3 sequences, about 15% of them seen once, and the ten largest clones take about 7.4%. The sample consisted of PBMCs from blood, taken approximately 15 days before vaccination. The receptors come from a man between 50 and 59 years old who received an inactivated influenza vaccine. CDR3s include the opening cysteine and the closing phenylalanine or tryptophan. The D gene is left open where the match is weak. Clone size is given for some rows only: seen once, a few or many times, or a class if the clone is expanded.

CAWSVTSSGANVLTF | TGTGCCTGGAGTGTAACCTCCTCTGGGGCCAACGTCCTGACTTTC | - | 15 | few | TRBJ2-6 | TRBV30
CASSTNKYEQYF | TGTGCCAGCAGTACTAACAAGTACGAGCAGTACTTC | - | 12 | few | TRBJ2-7 | TRBV6-2/TRBV6-3
CASSPRLAPEQFF | TGTGCCAGCAGTCCCCGACTAGCCCCCGAGCAGTTCTTC | TRBD2 | 13 | many | TRBJ2-1 | TRBV27
CASEGPSYEQYF | TGTGCCAGCGAGGGACCCTCCTACGAGCAGTACTTC | - | 12 | few | TRBJ2-7 | TRBV3-1
CSAITREYEQYF | TGCAGTGCTATTACCAGGGAATACGAGCAGTACTTC | - | 12 | few | TRBJ2-7 | TRBV20-1
CASSLAAGIYYNEQFF | TGCGCCAGCAGCTTGGCCGCGGGGATCTACTACAATGAGCAGTTCTTC | - | 16 | few | TRBJ2-1 | TRBV5-1
CASSKESQTFSYEQYF | TGTGCCAGCAGCAAAGAATCCCAAACCTTCTCCTACGAGCAGTACTTC | - | 16 | - | TRBJ2-7 | TRBV21-1
CASSQDFSRSYNEQFF | TGCGCCAGCAGCCAAGATTTTTCAAGGTCCTACAATGAGCAGTTCTTC | - | 16 | few | TRBJ2-1 | TRBV4-3
CASSSRTSGFPTDTQYF | TGTGCCAGCAGCTCCCGGACTAGCGGGTTTCCCACAGATACGCAGTATTTT | TRBD2 | 17 | few | TRBJ2-3 | TRBV7-3
CASSYLTTASYVNTEAFF | TGTGCCAGCAGTTACCTTACGACAGCATCTTACGTGAACACTGAAGCTTTCTTT | - | 18 | - | TRBJ1-1 | TRBV6-5
CASSFRQGDEELFF | TGCGCCAGCAGCTTCCGACAGGGGGACGAGGAGCTGTTTTTT | TRBD1 | 14 | few | TRBJ2-2 | TRBV4-3
CASSLKSSYNEQFF | TGTGCCAGCAGTTTAAAGAGCTCCTACAATGAGCAGTTCTTC | - | 14 | many | TRBJ2-1 | TRBV28
CSAGGALGQPQHF | TGCAGTGCTGGAGGGGCCCTTGGTCAGCCCCAGCATTTT | - | 13 | few | TRBJ1-5 | TRBV20-1
CSARGGINTEAFF | TGCAGTGCTAGGGGCGGGATAAACACTGAAGCTTTCTTT | - | 13 | few | TRBJ1-1 | TRBV20-1
CSARGSGESLYEQYF | TGCAGTGCTAGGGGGAGCGGCGAATCACTCTACGAGCAGTACTTC | - | 15 | - | TRBJ2-7 | TRBV20-1
CSSTGGRSDEQYF | TGCAGCTCAACAGGGGGTCGGTCGGACGAGCAGTACTTC | TRBD1 | 13 | few | TRBJ2-7 | TRBV29-1
CASSLLQGSGNTIYF | TGTGCCAGCAGTCTACTCCAGGGCTCTGGAAACACCATATATTTT | - | 15 | - | TRBJ1-3 | TRBV12-3/TRBV12-4
CASSKALCSGAADTQYF | TGTGCCAGCAGCAAAGCGCTTTGTAGCGGGGCTGCAGATACGCAGTATTTT | - | 17 | few | TRBJ2-3 | TRBV21-1
CASSARDGGYNEQFF | TGTGCCAGCTCAGCGCGGGACGGAGGTTACAATGAGCAGTTCTTC | - | 15 | few | TRBJ2-1 | TRBV18
CASSFRQGYNNEQFF | TGTGCCAGCAGCTTCAGACAGGGTTATAACAATGAGCAGTTCTTC | TRBD1 | 15 | few | TRBJ2-1 | TRBV7-2
CASSLVGTENSPLHF | TGTGCCAGCAGCTTAGTAGGGACAGAGAATTCACCCCTCCACTTT | TRBD1 | 15 | few | TRBJ1-6 | TRBV7-2
CASSLERRGGNIQYF | TGCGCCAGCAGCTTGGAGAGACGGGGTGGAAACATTCAGTACTTC | - | 15 | - | TRBJ2-4 | TRBV5-1
CASSLTGTMKFLNTEAFF | TGTGCCAGCAGTTTGACCGGGACAATGAAGTTTCTGAACACTGAAGCTTTCTTT | - | 18 | few | TRBJ1-1 | TRBV6-2/TRBV6-3
CATSTGTGRSNQPQHF | TGTGCCACCAGCACTGGGACAGGTCGTAGCAATCAGCCCCAGCATTTT | TRBD1 | 16 | once | TRBJ1-5 | TRBV15
CAWSRDRPYGYTF | TGTGCCTGGAGTCGAGACAGGCCATATGGCTACACCTTC | - | 13 | many | TRBJ1-2 | TRBV30
CASSSALGEQYF | TGTGCCAGCAGCTCCGCGCTGGGAGAGCAGTACTTC | - | 12 | many | TRBJ2-7 | TRBV7-9
CASVSGRAGETQYF | TGCGCCAGCGTGAGCGGGAGGGCCGGGGAGACCCAGTACTTC | TRBD2 | 14 | - | TRBJ2-5 | TRBV5-1
CATSRTRPGLGMGEQYF | TGTGCCACCAGCAGAACTCGTCCGGGACTAGGTATGGGCGAGCAGTACTTC | TRBD2 | 17 | - | TRBJ2-7 | TRBV15
CASSLGGAALSPGNTIYF | TGTGCCAGCAGCTTAGGTGGGGCAGCGTTGAGTCCTGGAAACACCATATATTTT | - | 18 | - | TRBJ1-3 | TRBV11-1
CSASPNTEAFF | TGCAGTGCTAGTCCCAACACTGAAGCTTTCTTT | - | 11 | few | TRBJ1-1 | TRBV20-1
CSATSGRKEQFF | TGCAGTGCGACGAGCGGGCGTAAGGAGCAGTTCTTC | - | 12 | - | TRBJ2-1 | TRBV20-1
CSARVGQGRGVDTQYF | TGCAGTGCTAGAGTCGGACAGGGGAGAGGTGTAGATACGCAGTATTTT | TRBD1 | 16 | - | TRBJ2-3 | TRBV20-1
CASRDSGHPLDEQFF | TGTGCCAGCAGAGATTCGGGACATCCCCTCGATGAGCAGTTCTTC | - | 15 | many | TRBJ2-1 | TRBV27
CASSPYGARTEAFF | TGCGCCAGCAGCCCCTACGGGGCGCGAACTGAAGCTTTCTTT | - | 14 | - | TRBJ1-1 | TRBV5-1
CASSHGQGGNYNEQFF | TGTGCCAGCAGCCACGGACAGGGAGGCAACTACAATGAGCAGTTCTTC | TRBD1 | 16 | few | TRBJ2-1 | TRBV3-1
CASTGTSGSVETQYF | TGTGCCAGCACTGGGACTAGCGGGAGTGTGGAGACCCAGTACTTC | TRBD2 | 15 | few | TRBJ2-5 | TRBV28
CSASPSGGSYEQYF | TGCAGTGCTAGCCCTAGCGGGGGTTCCTACGAGCAGTACTTC | TRBD2 | 14 | few | TRBJ2-7 | TRBV20-1
CASSLTPRGAKNIQYF | TGCGCCAGCAGCTTAACACCCAGGGGAGCCAAAAACATTCAGTACTTC | - | 16 | - | TRBJ2-4 | TRBV5-1
CASSQVNSGGVTDTQYF | TGCGCCAGCAGCCAAGTCAATAGCGGGGGAGTCACAGATACGCAGTATTTT | TRBD2 | 17 | few | TRBJ2-3 | TRBV4-1
CASGRGDPTLRGETQYF | TGTGCCAGCGGCCGCGGGGACCCGACACTCCGGGGCGAGACCCAGTACTTC | - | 17 | few | TRBJ2-5 | TRBV14
CASTSVGRGSPLHF | TGTGCCAGCACATCCGTAGGAAGAGGATCACCCCTCCACTTT | - | 14 | - | TRBJ1-6 | TRBV27
CASSLAGNTQYF | TGTGCCAGCAGCTTAGCCGGCAATACGCAGTATTTT | - | 12 | - | TRBJ2-3 | TRBV7-9
CASSQDARGGQETQYF | TGTGCCAGCAGCCAAGATGCCCGGGGGGGCCAGGAGACCCAGTACTTC | TRBD2 | 16 | few | TRBJ2-5 | TRBV4-2
CASIVPGSGANVLTF | TGTGCCAGCATTGTCCCCGGGTCGGGGGCCAACGTCCTGACTTTC | - | 15 | - | TRBJ2-6 | TRBV7-8